The 19 T cell receptor beta chains listed next were all sequenced from one sample in a study of blood T cells in healthy people across ages. A second PCR of roughly 7 to 11 cycles used a sample-barcoded 5' primer and a J-beta primer mix. TCRdb re-analysed the 5' RACE reads in MiXCR, keeping a single row per CDR3 protein. The sample holds about 1,400,000 distinct CDR3 sequences; roughly 40% are singletons and the top ten take around 8%. The material sequenced was blood. Receptors were obtained from a woman between 18 and 29 years old in good health.

The J gene is TRBJ1-1, the V gene TRBV2; unclear D gene. The length of the CDR3 is 14 residues. With 4 bases removed from V and 1 base from J, the gap between germline ends came to 10 bases. From germline, CDR1 is SNHLY and CDR2 FYNNEI. CDR3 sequence reads: CASSVENGNTEAFF. CDR3 in DNA: TGTGCCAGCAGTGTTGAAAATGGGAACACTGAAGCTTTCTTT.

This clonotype was detected only once. The chain is built from TRBV30 and TRBJ1-6, with unresolved D. Deletions cut 4 bases from V and 7 bases from J, with 11 bases between. CDR3 size: 13 residues. Germline V lookup: CDR1 GTSNPN, CDR2 SVGIG (reference sequence). The CDR3 DNA reads as TGTGCCTGGACCGGGGTAACCAATTCACCCCTCCACTTT. It codes for CAWTGVTNSPLHF.

This chain joins TRBV10-3 and TRBJ2-3; D remains unclear. Trimming took off 8 bases at V and 5 bases at J, with 17 bases between the two ends. Germline CDR1 is ENHRY and CDR2 is SYGVKD. The CDR3 has 14 residues. Here the CDR3 DNA reads TGTGCCATCCGACCAGAATCTCATGGAGATACGCAGTATTTT. This gives the protein CAIRPESHGDTQYF.

The J gene is TRBJ2-1, the V gene TRBV20-1; D is perhaps TRBD1 or TRBD2 (5 bases each). Germline CDR1 DFQATT, CDR2 SNEGSKA (reference sequence). With 3 bases removed from V and 8 bases from J, the gap between germline ends came to 17 bases. The CDR3 has 14 residues. The CDR3, as DNA: TGCAGTGCTAGGGGGGTGGTCAGTGGACATGAGCAGTTCTTC. Protein sequence: CSARGVVSGHEQFF.

The rearrangement links TRBV20-1 to TRBJ2-1, with 10 bases that match TRBD2. The CDR3 has 14 residues. V shed 5 bases and J 4 bases; nucleotides not matched to a gene: 5. Per the germline V gene, CDR1 is DFQATT and CDR2 is SNEGSKA (reference sequence). CDR3 amino acids: CSAPGLAEYNEQFF. The CDR3 DNA follows: TGCAGTGCTCCAGGACTAGCGGAATACAATGAGCAGTTCTTC.

V and J are TRBV24-1 and TRBJ1-1; D not resolved. This CDR3 is built from 16 residues. Germline values: CDR1 KGHDR, CDR2 SFDVKD. Trimming left V 3 bases short and J 4 bases short, with 17 bases between. The CDR3 nucleotides read TGTGCCACCAGTGATGCCCCACGACCACCGGGCACTGAAGCTTTCTTT. This gives the protein CATSDAPRPPGTEAFF.

This clonotype came up a few times. The rearrangement joins TRBV5-1 to TRBJ2-7; TRBD1 might be the D (5 bases). Germline V gives CDR1 SGHRS, CDR2 YFSETQ. The germline V and J ends were trimmed by 1 base and 4 bases, with 12 bases remaining between them. There are 14 residues in the CDR3. In DNA form, the CDR3 reads TGCGCCAGCAGCTTGACAGGTCTGGGTTACGAGCAGTACTTC. Amino acid sequence: CASSLTGLGYEQYF.

This clonotype was recorded a few times. The J gene is TRBJ2-7, the V gene TRBV2; D possibly matches TRBD1 or TRBD2 (6 bases each). V was cut by 4 bases and J by 3 bases, with 16 bases left in between. Germline values: CDR1 SNHLY, CDR2 FYNNEI. The CDR3 consists of 15 residues. CDR3 DNA sequence: TGTGCCAGCAGTGCTGGAGGGGGACAATTCTACGAGCAGTACTTC. As protein: CASSAGGGQFYEQYF.

Concerning this clonotype itself: The junction shows a germline mismatch at one end, possibly a read error. This chain joins TRBV9 and TRBJ2-7; no definite D call. The CDR3 runs 13 residues. The V gene's germline CDR1 is SGDLS and CDR2 YYNGEE. Here the CDR3 DNA reads TGTGCCAGCAGCCTCCGACCCTCCTACGAGCGGTACTTC. Amino acid sequence: CASSLRPSYERYF.

J is TRBJ2-1 and V is TRBV4-1; D is possibly TRBD1 or TRBD2 (5 bases each). The V end was cut by 4 bases, the J end by 5 bases, with 9 bases between. The CDR3 loop spans 13 amino acids. Germline assignment: CDR1 MGHRA and CDR2 YSYEKL. CDR3: CASSRDVNNEQFF. The DNA for the CDR3 is TGCGCCAGCAGCCGGGACGTAAACAATGAGCAGTTCTTC.

The chain has TRBV7-8 and TRBJ2-5; 9 bases fit TRBD2. V shed 3 bases and J 2 bases; nucleotides not matched to a gene: 4. The CDR3 extends over 15 amino acids. Germline-derived CDR1 and CDR2 are SGHVS and FQNEAQ. The CDR3 sequence is CASSFSGRPQETQYF. DNA for the CDR3: TGTGCCAGCAGCTTTAGCGGGAGACCACAAGAGACCCAGTACTTC.

Note on this clonotype: An end of the junction differs from the germline gene, which may be a read error. The CDR3 sequence: CAGSPQGGYEQYF. CDR3 nucleotides: TGTGCCGGCAGCCCTCAGGGAGGCTACGAGCAGTACTTC. This sequence joins TRBV7-3 and TRBJ2-7; D may be TRBD2 (6 bases). CDR3 length: 13 amino acids. Germline V gives CDR1 SGHTA, CDR2 FQGTGA.

The V gene is TRBV5-1, the J gene TRBJ2-7, with D possibly matching TRBD1 (5 bases). CDR1 SGHRS and CDR2 YFSETQ come from the germline V gene. The CDR3 consists of 14 residues. Trimming stripped 0 bases from V and 5 bases from J, with 12 bases between. Here the CDR3 DNA reads TGCGCCAGCAGCTTGGCCAACAAAGGGGACGAGCAGTACTTC. Residues: CASSLANKGDEQYF. Filled out from reference TRBV5-1 and TRBJ2-7, the complete variable domain reads KAGVTQTPRYLIKTRGQQVTLSCSPISGHRSVSWYQQTPGQGLQFLFEYFSETQRNKGNFPGRFSGRQFSNSRSEMNVSTLELGDSALYLCASSLANKGDEQYFGPGTRLTVT.

This clonotype was seen a handful of times. The chain links TRBV6-5 to TRBJ2-1; D not certain. This CDR3 has 12 amino acids. The ends were cut back, 6 bases at V and 10 bases at J, with 13 bases in the middle. The germline CDR1 and CDR2 sequences are MNHEY and SVGAGI. CDR3 bases: TGTGCCAGCAGCCCCTCCTGGCAAGAGCAGTTCTTC. It is translated as CASSPSWQEQFF.

V usage is TRBV6-6 and J usage is TRBJ2-7; D might be TRBD1 (5 bases). The V end lost 6 bases, the J end lost 0 bases, and 12 bases lay between the germline ends. This CDR3 is built from 14 residues. CDR1 is MNHNY and CDR2 is SVGAGI in the germline V gene (reference sequence). The CDR3 region has the DNA TGTGCCAGCAGACCCAGGGTGAGCTCCTACGAGCAGTACTTC. It is translated as CASRPRVSSYEQYF.

CDR3 loop: CASSLQGGIPEQYF. The CDR3 DNA reads as TGTGCCAGCAGCCTCCAAGGAGGGATCCCCGAGCAGTACTTC. The chain combines TRBV3-1 with TRBJ2-5; tentative D call: TRBD2 (6 bases). The better agreement between TRBJ2-7 and the DNA end casts doubt on the J call. This CDR3 region has 14 residues. Germline CDR1 reads LGHDT; CDR2 reads YNNKEL (reference sequence).

The rearrangement joins TRBV28 to TRBJ1-1; possible D gene TRBD1, 6 bases. Looked up from germline, CDR1 is MDHEN and CDR2 is SYDVKM. Deletions cut 5 bases from V and 5 bases from J, with 15 bases between. The CDR3 is 14 amino acids. The CDR3 sequence is CASSTDSRTTEAFF. CDR3 coding DNA: TGTGCCAGCAGTACGGACAGCCGAACGACTGAAGCTTTCTTT.

The genes are TRBV5-1 and TRBJ2-5, with D possibly matching TRBD2 (6 bases). CDR1 is SGHRS, CDR2 YFSETQ, per germline. V was pared by 2 bases and J by 5 bases, with 13 bases between. There are 14 residues in the CDR3. CDR3 amino acids: CASSFAGSPETQYF. The DNA of the CDR3 is TGCGCCAGCAGCTTTGCCGGGAGCCCCGAGACCCAGTACTTC.

This clonotype was picked up a small number of times. V and J are TRBV30 and TRBJ1-2; the D gene is possibly TRBD1 (5 bases). V shed 2 bases and J shed 12 bases, with 16 bases lying between them. Per the germline V gene, CDR1 is GTSNPN and CDR2 is SVGIG (reference sequence). This CDR3 spans 12 amino acids. CDR3 loop: CAWSPAPVGHTF. For the CDR3, the DNA is TGTGCCTGGAGTCCGGCGCCTGTGGGACACACCTTC.